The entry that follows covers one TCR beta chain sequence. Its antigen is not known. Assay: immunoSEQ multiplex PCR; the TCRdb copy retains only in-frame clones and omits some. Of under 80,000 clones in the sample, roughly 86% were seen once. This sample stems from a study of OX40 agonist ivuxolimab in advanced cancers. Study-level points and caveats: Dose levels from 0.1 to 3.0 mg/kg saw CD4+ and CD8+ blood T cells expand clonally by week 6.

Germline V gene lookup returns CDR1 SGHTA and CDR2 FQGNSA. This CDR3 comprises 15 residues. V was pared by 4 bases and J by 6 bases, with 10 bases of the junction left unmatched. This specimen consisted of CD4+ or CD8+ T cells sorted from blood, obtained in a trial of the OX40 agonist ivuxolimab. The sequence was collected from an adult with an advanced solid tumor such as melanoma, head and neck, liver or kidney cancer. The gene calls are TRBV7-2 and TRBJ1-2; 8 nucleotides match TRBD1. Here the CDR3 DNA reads TGTGCCAGCAGCTCACGCTCGGGGACAGGCAATGGCTACACCTTC. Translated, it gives CASSSRSGTGNGYTF.